The entry below gives a single T cell receptor beta chain sequence along with its context. Its specificity is not known. This sample stems from a study of STAT5B mutations in CD4+ large granular lymphocyte leukemia. The V and J ends lost 1 base and 4 bases respectively, with 15 bases between them. Germline CDR1 is SGDLS and CDR2 is YYNGEE. The CDR3 is 16 amino acids. The assay was run at survey level. Libraries were prepared by immunoSEQ multiplex PCR; TCRdb keeps only in-frame clonotypes and omits some of them. In the table there are around 23,000 clones, approximately 81% of which are singletons. Study-wide results and caveats: Higher CD4+ than CD8+ T-LGLL clonality might reflect small sample size. Patient CD4-sorted repertoires stayed more clonal than healthy ones after leukemic-clone removal. TRBV06-family usage was enriched in top patient clones (8/27) versus controls (2/35).

Sequencing was performed on CD4+ T cells from blood buffy coats. The sequence came from a human donor in good health. The chain couples TRBV9 to TRBJ2-1; D possibly corresponds to TRBD1 (5 bases). In DNA form, the CDR3 reads TGTGCCAGCAGCGTACTTGGCCTAGGGGTATACAATGAGCAGTTCTTC. The encoded protein is CASSVLGLGVYNEQFF.